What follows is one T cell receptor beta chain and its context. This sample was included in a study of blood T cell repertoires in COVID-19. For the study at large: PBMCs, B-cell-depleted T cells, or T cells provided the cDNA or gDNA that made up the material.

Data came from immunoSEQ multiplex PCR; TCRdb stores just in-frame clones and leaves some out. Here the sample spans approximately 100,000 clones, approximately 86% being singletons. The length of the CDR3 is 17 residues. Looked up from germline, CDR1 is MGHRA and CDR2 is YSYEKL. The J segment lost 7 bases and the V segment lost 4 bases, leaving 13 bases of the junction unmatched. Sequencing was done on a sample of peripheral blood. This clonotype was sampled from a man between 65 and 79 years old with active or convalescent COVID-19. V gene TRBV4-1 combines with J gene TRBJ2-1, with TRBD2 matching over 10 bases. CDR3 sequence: CASSLVSGGALDNEQFF. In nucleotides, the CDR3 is TGCGCCAGCAGCCTCGTCAGCGGGGGGGCCTTGGATAATGAGCAGTTCTTC.